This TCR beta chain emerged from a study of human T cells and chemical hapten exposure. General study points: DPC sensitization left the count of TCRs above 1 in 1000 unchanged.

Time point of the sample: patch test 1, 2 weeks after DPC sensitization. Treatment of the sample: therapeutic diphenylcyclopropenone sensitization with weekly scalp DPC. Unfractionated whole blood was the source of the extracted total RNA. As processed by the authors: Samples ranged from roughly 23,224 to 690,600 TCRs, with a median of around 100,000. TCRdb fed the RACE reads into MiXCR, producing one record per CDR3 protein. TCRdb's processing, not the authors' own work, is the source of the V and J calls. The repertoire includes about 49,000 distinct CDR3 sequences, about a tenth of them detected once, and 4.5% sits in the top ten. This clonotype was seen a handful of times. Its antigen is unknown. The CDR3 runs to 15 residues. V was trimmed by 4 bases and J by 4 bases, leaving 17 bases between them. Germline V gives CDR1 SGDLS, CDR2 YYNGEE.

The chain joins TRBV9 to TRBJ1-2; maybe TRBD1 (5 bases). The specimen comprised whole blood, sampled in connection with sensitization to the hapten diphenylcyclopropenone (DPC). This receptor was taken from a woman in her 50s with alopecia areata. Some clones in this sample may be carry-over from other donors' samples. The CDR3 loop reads CASSPADGGGYGYTF. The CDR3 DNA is TGTGCCAGCAGCCCAGCCGATGGCGGGGGCTATGGCTACACCTTC.